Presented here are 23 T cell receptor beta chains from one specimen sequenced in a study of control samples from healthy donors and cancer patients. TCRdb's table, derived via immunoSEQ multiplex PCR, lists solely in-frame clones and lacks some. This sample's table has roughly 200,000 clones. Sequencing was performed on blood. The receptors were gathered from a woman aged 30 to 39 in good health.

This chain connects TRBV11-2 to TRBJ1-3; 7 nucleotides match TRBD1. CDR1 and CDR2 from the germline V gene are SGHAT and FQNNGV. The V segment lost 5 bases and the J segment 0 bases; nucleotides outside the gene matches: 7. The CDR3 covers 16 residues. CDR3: CASSARQGFSGNTIYF. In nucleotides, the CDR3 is TGTGCCAGCAGCGCACGACAGGGCTTCTCTGGAAACACCATATATTTT.

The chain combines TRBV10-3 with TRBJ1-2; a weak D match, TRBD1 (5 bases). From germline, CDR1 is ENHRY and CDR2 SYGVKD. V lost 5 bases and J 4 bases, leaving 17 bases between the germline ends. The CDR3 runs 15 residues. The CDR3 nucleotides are TGTGCCATCAGTCCCGGGACCGATAGTCGCTATGGCTACACCTTC. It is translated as CAISPGTDSRYGYTF.

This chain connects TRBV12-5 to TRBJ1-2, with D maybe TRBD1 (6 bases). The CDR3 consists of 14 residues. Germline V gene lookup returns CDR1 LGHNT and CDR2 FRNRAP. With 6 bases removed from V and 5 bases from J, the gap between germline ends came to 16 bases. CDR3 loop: CASGAGGHPYGYTF. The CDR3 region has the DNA TGTGCTAGTGGGGCGGGGGGACACCCATATGGCTACACCTTC.

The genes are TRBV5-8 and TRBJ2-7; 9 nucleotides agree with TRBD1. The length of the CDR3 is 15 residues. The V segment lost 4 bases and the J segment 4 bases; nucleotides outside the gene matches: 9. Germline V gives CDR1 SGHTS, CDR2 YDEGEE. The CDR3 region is CASSLTGTGRYEQYF. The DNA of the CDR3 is TGTGCCAGCAGCCTCACCGGGACAGGGAGGTACGAGCAGTACTTC.

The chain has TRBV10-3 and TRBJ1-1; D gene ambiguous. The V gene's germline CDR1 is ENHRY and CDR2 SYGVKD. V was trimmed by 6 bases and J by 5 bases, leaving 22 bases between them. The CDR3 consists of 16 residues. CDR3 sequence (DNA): TGTGCCATCAGCGACACTAGCGTCGGGGTAAGAACTGAAGCTTTCTTT. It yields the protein CAISDTSVGVRTEAFF.

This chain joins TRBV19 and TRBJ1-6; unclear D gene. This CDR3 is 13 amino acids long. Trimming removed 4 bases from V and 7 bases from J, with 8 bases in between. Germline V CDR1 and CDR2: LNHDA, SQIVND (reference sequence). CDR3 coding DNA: TGTGCCAGTAGTACGAGCGGCAATTCACCCCTCCACTTT. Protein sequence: CASSTSGNSPLHF. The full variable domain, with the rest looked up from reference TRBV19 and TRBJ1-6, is DGGITQSPKYLFRKEGQNVTLSCEQNLNHDAMYWYRQDPGQGLRLIYYSQIVNDFQKGDIAEGYSVSREKKESFPLTVTSAQKNPTAFYLCASSTSGNSPLHFGNGTRLTVT.

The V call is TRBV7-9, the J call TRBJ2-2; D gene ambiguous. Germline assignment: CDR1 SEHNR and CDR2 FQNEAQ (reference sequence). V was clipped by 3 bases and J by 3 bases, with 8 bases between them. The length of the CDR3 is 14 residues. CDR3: CASSFNQDTGELFF. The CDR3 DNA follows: TGTGCCAGCAGCTTTAATCAGGACACCGGGGAGCTGTTTTTT.

CDR3 nucleotide sequence: TGTGCCAGCAGGAAGCAGGGTAACAATCAGCCCCAGCATTTT. Protein sequence: CASRKQGNNQPQHF. This chain uses TRBV27 with TRBJ1-5, with a tentative D call TRBD1 (5 bases). Germline-derived CDR1 and CDR2 are MNHEY and SMNVEV (reference sequence). With 6 bases removed from V and 3 bases from J, the gap between germline ends came to 12 bases. This CDR3 comprises 14 residues.

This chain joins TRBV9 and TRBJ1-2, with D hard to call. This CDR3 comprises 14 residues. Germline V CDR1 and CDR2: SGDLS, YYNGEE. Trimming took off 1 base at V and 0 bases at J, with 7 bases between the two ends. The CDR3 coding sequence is TGTGCCAGCAGCGTAAATCCAGCTAACTATGGCTACACCTTC. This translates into CASSVNPANYGYTF.

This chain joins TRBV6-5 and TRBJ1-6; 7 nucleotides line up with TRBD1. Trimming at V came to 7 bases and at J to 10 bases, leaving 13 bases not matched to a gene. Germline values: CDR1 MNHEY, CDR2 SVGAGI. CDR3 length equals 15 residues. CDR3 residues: CASNLLTGDGSPLHF. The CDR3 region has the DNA TGTGCCAGCAACCTACTCACAGGGGACGGGTCACCCCTCCACTTT.

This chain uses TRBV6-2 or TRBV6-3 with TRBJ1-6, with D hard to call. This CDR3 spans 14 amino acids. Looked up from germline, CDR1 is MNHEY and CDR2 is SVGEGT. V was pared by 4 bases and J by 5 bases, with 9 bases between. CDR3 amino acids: CASSSRRDNSPLHF. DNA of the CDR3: TGTGCCAGCAGTTCCCGACGGGATAATTCACCCCTCCACTTT.

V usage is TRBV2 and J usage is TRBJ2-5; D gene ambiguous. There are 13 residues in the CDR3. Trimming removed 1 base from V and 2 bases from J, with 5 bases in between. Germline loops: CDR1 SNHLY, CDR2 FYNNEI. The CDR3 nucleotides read TGTGCCAGCAGTGAAGAGCTACAAGAGACCCAGTACTTC. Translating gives CASSEELQETQYF.

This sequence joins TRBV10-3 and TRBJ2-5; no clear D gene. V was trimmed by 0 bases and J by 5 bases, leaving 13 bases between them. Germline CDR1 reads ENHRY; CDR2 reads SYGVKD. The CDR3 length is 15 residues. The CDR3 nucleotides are TGTGCCATCAGTGAGTCGATAGGCAGATGGGAGACCCAGTACTTC. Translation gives CAISESIGRWETQYF.

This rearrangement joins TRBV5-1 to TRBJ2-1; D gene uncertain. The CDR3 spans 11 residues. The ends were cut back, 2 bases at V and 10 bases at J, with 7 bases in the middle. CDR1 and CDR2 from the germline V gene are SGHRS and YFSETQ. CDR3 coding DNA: TGCGCCAGCAGCTTTGCCGGGGAGCAGTTCTTC. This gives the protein CASSFAGEQFF.

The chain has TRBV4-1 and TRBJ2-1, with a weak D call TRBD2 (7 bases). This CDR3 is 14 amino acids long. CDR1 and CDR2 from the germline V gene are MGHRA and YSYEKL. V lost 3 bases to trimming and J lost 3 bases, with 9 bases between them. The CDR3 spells CASSQGGGYNEQFF. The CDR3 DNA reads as TGCGCCAGCAGCCAGGGAGGGGGCTACAATGAGCAGTTCTTC.

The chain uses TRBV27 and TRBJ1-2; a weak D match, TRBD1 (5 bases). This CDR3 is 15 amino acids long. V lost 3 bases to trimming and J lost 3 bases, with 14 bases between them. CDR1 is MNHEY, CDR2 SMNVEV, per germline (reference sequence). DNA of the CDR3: TGTGCCAGCAGTTTGGGGGGAGTTCCCTACTATGGCTACACCTTC. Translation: CASSLGGVPYYGYTF.

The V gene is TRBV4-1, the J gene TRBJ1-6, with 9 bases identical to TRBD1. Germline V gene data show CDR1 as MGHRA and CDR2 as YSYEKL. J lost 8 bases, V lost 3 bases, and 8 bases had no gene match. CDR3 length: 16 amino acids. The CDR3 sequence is CASSHTPGQGDSPLHF. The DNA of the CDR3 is TGCGCCAGCAGCCACACACCGGGACAGGGTGATTCACCCCTCCACTTT.

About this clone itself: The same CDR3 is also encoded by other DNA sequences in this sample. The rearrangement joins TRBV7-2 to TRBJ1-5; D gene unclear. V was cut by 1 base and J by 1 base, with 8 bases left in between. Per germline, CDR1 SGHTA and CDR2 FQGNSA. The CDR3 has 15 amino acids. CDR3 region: CASSLGGPSNQPQHF. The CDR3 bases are TGTGCCAGCAGCTTAGGAGGGCCGAGCAATCAGCCCCAGCATTTT.

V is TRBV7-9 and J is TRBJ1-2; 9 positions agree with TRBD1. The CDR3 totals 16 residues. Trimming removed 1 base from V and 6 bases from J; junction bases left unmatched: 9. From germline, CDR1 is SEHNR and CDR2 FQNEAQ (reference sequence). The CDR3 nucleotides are TGTGCCAGCAGCTTAGGCGCCGGGACAGGGAGCAATGGCTACACCTTC. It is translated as CASSLGAGTGSNGYTF. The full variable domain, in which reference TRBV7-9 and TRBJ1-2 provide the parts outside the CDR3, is DTGVSQNPRHKITKRGQNVTFRCDPISEHNRLYWYRQTLGQGPEFLTYFQNEAQLEKSRLLSDRFSAERPKGSFSTLEIQRTEQGDSAMYLCASSLGAGTGSNGYTFGSGTRLTVV.

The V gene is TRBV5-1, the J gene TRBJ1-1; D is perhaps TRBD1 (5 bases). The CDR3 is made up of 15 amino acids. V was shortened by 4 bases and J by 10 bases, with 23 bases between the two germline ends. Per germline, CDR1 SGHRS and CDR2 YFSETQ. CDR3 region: CASSPVSTAQVGAFF. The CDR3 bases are TGCGCCAGCAGCCCCGTATCGACGGCACAGGTTGGAGCTTTCTTT.

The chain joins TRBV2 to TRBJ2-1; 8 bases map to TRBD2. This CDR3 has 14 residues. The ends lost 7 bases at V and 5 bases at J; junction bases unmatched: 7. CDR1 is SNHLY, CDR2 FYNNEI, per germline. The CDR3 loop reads CASKRRGAHNEQFF. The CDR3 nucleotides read TGTGCCAGCAAAAGGCGGGGGGCCCACAATGAGCAGTTCTTC.

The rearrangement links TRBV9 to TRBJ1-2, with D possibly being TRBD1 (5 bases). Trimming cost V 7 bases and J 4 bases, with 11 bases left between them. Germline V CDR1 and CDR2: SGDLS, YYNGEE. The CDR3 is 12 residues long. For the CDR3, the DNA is TGTGCCAGCTCCGGGGCCGGCTATGGCTACACCTTC. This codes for CASSGAGYGYTF. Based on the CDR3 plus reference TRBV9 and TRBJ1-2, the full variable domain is DSGVTQTPKHLITATGQRVTLRCSPRSGDLSVYWYQQSLDQGLQFLIQYYNGEERAKGNILERFSAQQFPDLHSELNLSSLELGDSALYFCASSGAGYGYTFGSGTRLTVV.

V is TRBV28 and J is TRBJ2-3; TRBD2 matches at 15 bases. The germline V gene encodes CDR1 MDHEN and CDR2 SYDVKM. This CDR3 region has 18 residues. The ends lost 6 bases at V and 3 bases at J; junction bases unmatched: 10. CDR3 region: CASSGLAGGPVVTDTQYF. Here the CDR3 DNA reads TGTGCCAGCAGCGGACTAGCGGGGGGGCCGGTAGTGACAGATACGCAGTATTTT.